This TCR beta chain was identified during a study of blood T cells in healthy people across ages. Study-level findings and limits: Age showed a roughly linear inverse relationship with TCR beta diversity per million T cells.

Sample-barcoded 5' priming and a J-beta primer mix drove a second PCR of about 7 to 12 cycles. TCRdb reanalysed the 5' RACE reads using MiXCR and keeps one entry per CDR3 protein. There are around 820,000 distinct CDR3 sequences in the sample; approximately 25% occur only once, and around 3.6% lies in the top ten. About this clonotype itself: Its antigen is undetermined.

The V gene's germline CDR1 is SEHNR and CDR2 FQNEAQ (reference sequence). This CDR3 contains 13 residues. Unmatched junction bases numbered 7, after V lost 10 bases and J lost 3 bases. This sample was shared with a second study, whose subject was T cells of mothers and their children.

The TCR comes from a boy aged 10-17 years in good health. V and J are TRBV7-9 and TRBJ2-5; 8 bases map to TRBD1. What was sequenced was blood. DNA of the CDR3: TGTGCCATCCAAGGACAGGGAAAAGAGACCCAGTACTTC. Translating it yields CAIQGQGKETQYF.